The source of this T cell receptor (beta chain) is a study of response to subunit inactivated influenza vaccine. This clonotype was picked up one time. The antigen is undetermined. Overall study results and limits: That few new T cells are recruited by each seasonal influenza vaccination was the authors' suggestion.

TCRdb processed the RT-PCR reads anew with MiXCR; each CDR3 protein has one entry. The table includes 550,000 to 650,000 distinct CDR3 sequences, around 11% detected once. The CDR3 has 15 amino acids. CDR1 is SGHKS, CDR2 YYEKEE, per germline (reference sequence). V shed 0 bases, J shed 9 bases, and the junction held 7 bases outside the gene matches. Sequenced material: PBMCs from blood, taken on the day of vaccination. This sequence originates from a man aged 50 or older who received an inactivated influenza vaccine. The chain combines TRBV5-5 with TRBJ2-1, with TRBD2 matching over 9 bases. CDR3 region: CASSLVAGGDFEQFF. Written as DNA, the CDR3 is TGTGCCAGCAGCTTGGTGGCGGGAGGGGACTTTGAGCAGTTCTTC.